The clone carrying this TCR beta chain has ten or more counts. These data originate in a study of tumor-infiltrating lymphocytes in oesophageal squamous cell carcinoma. TCRdb reanalysed the PCR reads using MiXCR and keeps one entry per CDR3 protein. This table holds about 20,000 distinct CDR3 sequences, about 39% found once. The CDR3 runs 16 residues. Between the trimmed V and J ends, which lost 4 bases and 0 bases, there was a span of 12 bases. This sequence originates from a female donor with esophageal squamous cell carcinoma. J is TRBJ1-4 and V is TRBV12-3 or TRBV12-4; D gene ambiguous. The sample comprised normal esophageal tissue next to the tumor. The CDR3 DNA is TGTGCCAGCAGTTCTGGTCTATTTACAACTAATGAAAAACTGTTTTTT. Residues: CASSSGLFTTNEKLFF.